This T cell receptor beta chain was identified during a study of tumor-infiltrating lymphocytes in glioblastoma multiforme. CDR1 and CDR2 (germline): SGHAT, FQNNGV. This CDR3 is 15 amino acids long. Three nested ARM-PCR rounds with V-beta and C-beta primers built TCRB libraries. These TCRB libraries lack any described unique molecular identifiers. TCRdb ran MiXCR on the multiplex PCR reads and lists one entry per CDR3 protein. Here the sample spans around 30,000 distinct CDR3 sequences, around 60% being singletons. To note about this clonotype: A junction end diverges from the germline sequence, so it may reflect a read error.

The chain couples TRBV11-2 to TRBJ2-7, with D possibly matching TRBD2 (5 bases). Sequencing was performed on brain tumor tissue. The TCR comes from a male donor with glioblastoma. Here the CDR3 DNA reads TGTGCTAGCAGCTTCTCTAACCTAGCACTATATGAGCAGTACTTC. Translated: CASSFSNLALYEQYF.